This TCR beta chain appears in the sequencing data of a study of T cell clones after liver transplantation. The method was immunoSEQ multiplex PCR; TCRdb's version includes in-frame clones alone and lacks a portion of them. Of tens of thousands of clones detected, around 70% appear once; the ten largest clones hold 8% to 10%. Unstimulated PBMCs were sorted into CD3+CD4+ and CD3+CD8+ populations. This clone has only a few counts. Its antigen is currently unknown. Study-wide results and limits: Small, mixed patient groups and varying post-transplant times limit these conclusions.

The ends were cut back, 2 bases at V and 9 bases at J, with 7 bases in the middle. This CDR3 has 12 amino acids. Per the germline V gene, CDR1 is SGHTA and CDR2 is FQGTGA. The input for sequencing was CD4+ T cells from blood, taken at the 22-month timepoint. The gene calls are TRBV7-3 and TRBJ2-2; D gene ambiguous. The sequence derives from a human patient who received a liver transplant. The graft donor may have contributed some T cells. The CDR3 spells CASSLFGRELFF. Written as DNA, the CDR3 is TGTGCCAGCAGCTTATTTGGACGGGAGCTGTTTTTT.